This T cell receptor (beta chain) was observed in a study of blood T cell repertoires in COVID-19. Whole-study context: Sites in the United States, Italy and Spain provided acute and convalescent COVID-19 samples. PBMCs, B-cell-depleted T cells, or T cells provided the cDNA or gDNA that made up the material.

Original analysis: Researchers report that nucleated cell counts were estimated from reference gene primer amplification. The data were produced by immunoSEQ multiplex PCR, yet TCRdb's version contains in-frame clones alone and is incomplete. V, J and clone size derive from that table, while D and trimming were established from the DNA sequence. The sample consists of 250,000 or so clones, about 85% of them appearing once. The CDR3 spans 14 residues. Per the germline V gene, CDR1 is LNHDA and CDR2 is SQIVND (reference sequence). J lost 6 bases, V lost 8 bases, and 7 bases had no gene match. The sequenced sample was PBMCs or T cells enriched from blood (not recorded which). The chain recombines TRBV19 with TRBJ2-2; TRBD2 agrees at 9 bases. This receptor was taken from a man aged 25-45 years who had recovered from COVID-19. CDR3 residues: CASRKRGAPGELFF. The CDR3 bases are TGTGCCAGTCGCAAGCGGGGGGCCCCCGGGGAGCTGTTTTTT. The whole variable domain, filled in from reference TRBV19 and TRBJ2-2, reads DGGITQSPKYLFRKEGQNVTLSCEQNLNHDAMYWYRQDPGQGLRLIYYSQIVNDFQKGDIAEGYSVSREKKESFPLTVTSAQKNPTAFYLCASRKRGAPGELFFGEGSRLTVL.